This TCR beta chain was sequenced during a study of response to subunit inactivated influenza vaccine. Study-level findings and limits: Seasonal influenza vaccination, on each occasion, was suggested by the authors to recruit few new T cells.

The sample holds many counts of this clonotype. The antigen is undetermined. From the RT-PCR reads, TCRdb called clonotypes with MiXCR, one entry per CDR3 protein. The data show 450,000 to 500,000 distinct CDR3 sequences, with 9.5% to 12% seen just once and around 12% held by the top ten. The V gene end was trimmed by 5 bases and the J gene end by 8 bases; junction bases not matched to a gene: 8. CDR3 length equals 15 residues. Germline CDR1 and CDR2: MRHNA and SNTAGT. Material: PBMCs from blood, obtained about 6 weeks after vaccination. This TCR was recovered from a man aged 50-59 years who received an inactivated influenza vaccine. The V and J genes are TRBV6-4 and TRBJ2-1; 11 nucleotides agree with TRBD2. The CDR3 here is CASSPTSGSGYEQFF. The DNA of the CDR3 is TGTGCCAGCAGTCCAACTAGCGGGAGTGGCTATGAGCAGTTCTTC.